These 28 T cell receptor beta chains were all obtained from the same sample, sequenced in a study of vaccination effects on CD4 cells after COVID-19. The protocol was immunoSEQ multiplex PCR, while the TCRdb copy is restricted to in-frame clones and leaves out a portion. The table lists under 30,000 clones, roughly 74% of them singletons. Peptide-pool stimulation followed by sequencing identified expanded antigen-specific CD4+ clonotypes in the ViraFEST assay. Culture lasted over 9 days before CD4+ T cell isolation. Two-dose vaccination with either BNT162b2 or mRNA-1273 was given to the participants. Their recognized antigens are unknown. Specimen: CD4+ T cells from PBMCs cultured with HCoV-OC43 spike peptides, collected after COVID-19 vaccination. Subset indicated: HCoV-OC43 spike overlapping peptide pool stimulation. These receptors were obtained from a human donor who received a COVID-19 vaccine.

This clone was picked up a small number of times. The chain joins TRBV7-9 to TRBJ2-7; 10 bases line up with TRBD2. The ends lost 7 bases at V and 6 bases at J; junction bases unmatched: 9. CDR1 is SEHNR and CDR2 is FQNEAQ in the germline V gene (reference sequence). CDR3 length: 14 residues. CDR3 sequence reads: CASMVAGGSGEQYF. CDR3 nucleotides: TGTGCCAGCATGGTAGCGGGAGGAAGCGGCGAGCAGTACTTC.

The V and J genes are TRBV3-1 (or the pseudogene TRBV3-2) and TRBJ2-7; D not resolved. Germline V gene sequence: CDR1 LGHDT, CDR2 YNNKEL (reference sequence). The CDR3 is made up of 13 amino acids. V was shortened by 8 bases and J by 3 bases, with 14 bases between the two germline ends. Here the CDR3 DNA reads TGTGCCAGCGTCCCCGCTAACGGCTACGAGCAGTACTTC. Its translation: CASVPANGYEQYF.

This clone was counted between two and nine times. The V call is TRBV6-4, the J call TRBJ1-2; tentative D call: TRBD1 (5 bases). V was clipped by 4 bases and J by 6 bases, with 12 bases between them. CDR1 is MRHNA, CDR2 SNTAGT, per germline. This CDR3 comprises 13 residues. The CDR3 DNA follows: TGTGCCAGCAGTGCAGACAGCGCGGATGGCTACACCTTC. This gives the protein CASSADSADGYTF.

This sequence joins TRBV5-4 and TRBJ2-5; TRBD2 matches at 11 bases. The CDR3 extends over 15 amino acids. Trimming at V came to 1 base and at J to 1 base, leaving 0 bases not matched to a gene. Germline lookup yields CDR1 SGHNT and CDR2 YYREEE (reference sequence). CDR3 residues: CASSLTSGGQETQYF. The CDR3 bases are TGTGCCAGCAGCTTGACTAGCGGGGGCCAAGAGACCCAGTACTTC.

This clone was counted between two and nine times. This rearrangement joins TRBV19 to TRBJ2-7, with D perhaps TRBD1 or TRBD2 (5 bases each). In germline, CDR1 is LNHDA, CDR2 SQIVND (reference sequence). The CDR3 contains 12 residues. The V end was cut by 3 bases, the J end by 6 bases, with 9 bases between. CDR3 region: CASSIGTGEQYF. CDR3 nucleotides: TGTGCCAGTAGTATTGGGACGGGCGAGCAGTACTTC.

V is TRBV13 and J is TRBJ1-2; D call uncertain. The CDR3 has 12 residues. V lost 5 bases to trimming and J lost 11 bases, with 15 bases between them. Germline V gene lookup returns CDR1 PRHDT and CDR2 FYEKMQ (reference sequence). This CDR3 is CASSTRAGKYTF. The CDR3 DNA is TGTGCCAGCAGCACCCGGGCCGGAAAGTACACCTTC.

The genes are TRBV3-1 (or the pseudogene TRBV3-2) and TRBJ2-1; 8 bases match TRBD1. The ends lost 2 bases at V and 6 bases at J; junction bases unmatched: 6. The CDR3 sequence is 15 residues long. CDR1 is LGHDT, CDR2 YNNKEL, per germline (reference sequence). DNA of the CDR3: TGTGCCAGCAGCCAAAACACAGGGGGTAGCAATGAGCAGTTCTTC. Residues: CASSQNTGGSNEQFF.

Remarks on this clone: Germline and junction disagree at one end, which may indicate a read error. V gene TRBV29-1 combines with J gene TRBJ2-1; possibly TRBD1 for D (6 bases). The germline V gene encodes CDR1 SQVTM and CDR2 ANQGSEA. This CDR3 has 12 amino acids. The CDR3 spells CSVSPEGTRVLF. The DNA of the CDR3 is TGCAGCGTGAGCCCCGAGGGGACAAGGGTACTCTTC.

This clone appeared once. The chain links TRBV3-1 (or the pseudogene TRBV3-2) to TRBJ1-1; D is uncertain. In germline, CDR1 is LGHDT, CDR2 YNNKEL (reference sequence). The CDR3 totals 14 residues. The V and J ends lost 1 base and 4 bases respectively, with 10 bases between them. CDR3 loop: CASSQVSLTTEAFF. The CDR3 DNA reads as TGTGCCAGCAGCCAAGTATCTTTAACCACTGAAGCTTTCTTT.

CDR3 sequence reads: CASSTGQSRAVSGYTF. The CDR3 coding sequence is TGTGCCAGCAGCACCGGACAGTCCCGGGCAGTATCTGGCTACACCTTC. This sequence joins TRBV7-8 and TRBJ1-2, with D possibly being TRBD1 (6 bases). V was trimmed by 5 bases and J by 7 bases, leaving 23 bases between them. Germline-derived CDR1 and CDR2 are SGHVS and FQNEAQ. CDR3 length: 16 amino acids.

This clone was detected once. The CDR3 coding sequence is TGTGCCAGCAGTTCAACTCCACAGGGTAACACTGAAGCTTTCTTT. This gives the protein CASSSTPQGNTEAFF. The genes are TRBV6-5 and TRBJ1-1; TRBD1 might be the D (6 bases). Trimming cost V 4 bases and J 2 bases, with 14 bases left between them. The CDR3 spans 15 residues. Germline V CDR1 and CDR2: MNHEY, SVGAGI.

The chain employs TRBV19 and TRBJ1-1; no definite D call. The length of the CDR3 is 13 residues. CDR1 is LNHDA, CDR2 SQIVND, per germline (reference sequence). The V and J ends lost 3 bases and 6 bases respectively, with 11 bases between them. CDR3 DNA sequence: TGTGCCAGTAGTATGGGTGGATTTTCTGAAGCTTTCTTT. Amino acids: CASSMGGFSEAFF.

The chain links TRBV3-1 (or the pseudogene TRBV3-2) to TRBJ2-7, with D perhaps being TRBD1 or TRBD2 (5 bases each). Trimming cost V 5 bases and J 3 bases, with 8 bases left between them. CDR3 length: 12 residues. The V gene's germline CDR1 is LGHDT and CDR2 YNNKEL (reference sequence). The CDR3 spells CASSGGNYEQYF. Here the CDR3 DNA reads TGTGCCAGCAGCGGGGGAAACTACGAGCAGTACTTC.

The chain joins TRBV29-1 to TRBJ2-3; the D gene is possibly TRBD2 (6 bases). The V gene lost 4 bases and the J gene lost 1 base, with 12 bases spanning the gap. CDR3 length: 14 residues. CDR1 is SQVTM, CDR2 ANQGSEA, per germline. The chain's CDR3 is CSVASGTGTDTQYF. The CDR3 nucleotides read TGCAGCGTTGCCTCCGGGACTGGCACAGATACGCAGTATTTT.

The V call is TRBV5-4, the J call TRBJ1-3; the D is unclear. Germline V CDR1 and CDR2: SGHNT, YYREEE (reference sequence). There are 16 residues in the CDR3. V lost 2 bases and J lost 4, with 16 bases in between. The CDR3: CASSFKNRSGGNTIYF. In DNA form, the CDR3 reads TGTGCCAGCAGCTTCAAAAATCGGTCGGGAGGAAACACCATATATTTT. Supplemented by reference TRBV5-4 and TRBJ1-3, the full variable domain reads ETGVTQSPTHLIKTRGQQVTLRCSSQSGHNTVSWYQQALGQGPQFIFQYYREEENGRGNFPPRFSGLQFPNYSSELNVNALELDDSALYLCASSFKNRSGGNTIYFGEGSWLTVV.

V and J are TRBV2 and TRBJ1-1, with 7 bases identical to TRBD1. V lost 5 bases, J lost 4 bases, and 7 bases stayed unmatched. This CDR3 comprises 14 residues. From germline, CDR1 is SNHLY and CDR2 FYNNEI. For the CDR3, the DNA is TGTGCCAGCAGTAAACAGGGGATTGGCACTGAAGCTTTCTTT. It codes for CASSKQGIGTEAFF.

This chain's CDR3 is CASYSFNEQFF. As DNA, the CDR3 is TGCGCCAGCTACAGCTTCAATGAGCAGTTCTTC. V and J are TRBV5-1 and TRBJ2-1; no clear D. Looked up from germline, CDR1 is SGHRS and CDR2 is YFSETQ. V was cut by 7 bases and J by 6 bases, with 8 bases left in between. The CDR3 extends over 11 amino acids.

The chain recombines TRBV5-8 with TRBJ1-5; D is ambiguous. Looked up from germline, CDR1 is SGHTS and CDR2 is YDEGEE. The germline V and J ends were trimmed by 1 base and 0 bases, with 8 bases remaining between them. The CDR3 extends over 15 amino acids. The CDR3 bases are TGTGCCAGCAGCTTGTCGACATATAGCAATCAGCCCCAGCATTTT. Translated: CASSLSTYSNQPQHF.

The chain uses TRBV7-8 and TRBJ2-7; TRBD2 aligns across 8 bases. The length of the CDR3 is 17 residues. Losses at the gene ends were 3 bases for V and 0 bases for J; bases not matched to a gene: 10. Germline-derived CDR1 and CDR2 are SGHVS and FQNEAQ. This CDR3 reads CASSFTYLAGSSYEQYF. The CDR3 DNA reads TGTGCCAGCAGCTTCACTTACTTAGCGGGGAGCTCCTACGAGCAGTACTTC.

CDR3 DNA sequence: TGTGCCAGTAGTCCAGGACAGGGGGCATATAACATTCAGTACTTC. Encoded protein: CASSPGQGAYNIQYF. This chain connects TRBV19 to TRBJ2-4; 11 positions agree with TRBD1. The V gene's germline CDR1 is LNHDA and CDR2 SQIVND (reference sequence). This CDR3 spans 15 amino acids. V was pared by 5 bases and J by 7 bases, with 7 bases of the junction left unmatched.

The rearrangement links TRBV27 to TRBJ1-1; possibly TRBD1 for D (6 bases). Germline V gene data show CDR1 as MNHEY and CDR2 as SMNVEV (reference sequence). The ends were cut back, 6 bases at V and 6 bases at J, with 14 bases in the middle. CDR3 size: 13 residues. The CDR3 DNA is TGTGCCAGCAGAGAAAGGGGGGGGGCTGAAGCTTTCTTT. As protein: CASRERGGAEAFF.

This clone showed up just once. The chain links TRBV3-1 (or the pseudogene TRBV3-2) to TRBJ2-7, with unresolved D. The germline V gene has CDR1 LGHDT and CDR2 YNNKEL (reference sequence). Trimming shortened V by 0 bases and J by 3 bases, and 6 bases separated the two germline ends. CDR3 length equals 13 residues. CDR3 protein: CASSQDLGYEQYF. The DNA for the CDR3 is TGTGCCAGCAGCCAAGATTTAGGCTACGAGCAGTACTTC.

The chain uses TRBV27 and TRBJ2-7; D gene uncertain. Germline V gives CDR1 MNHEY, CDR2 SMNVEV (reference sequence). The V gene lost 6 bases and the J gene lost 2 bases, with 14 bases spanning the gap. The CDR3 consists of 14 residues. The CDR3 loop is CASRGGRWTYEQYF. The CDR3 DNA reads as TGTGCCAGCAGAGGTGGGCGGTGGACCTACGAGCAGTACTTC.

This chain links TRBV10-3 with TRBJ2-5; no clear D gene. V lost 6 bases and J lost 3, with 5 bases in between. Germline assignment: CDR1 ENHRY and CDR2 SYGVKD. The CDR3 covers 11 residues. CDR3 amino acids: CAISYKETQYF. The CDR3 coding sequence is TGTGCCATCAGCTACAAAGAGACCCAGTACTTC.

This chain joins TRBV7-8 and TRBJ1-5; 7 bases agree with TRBD1. The ends lost 5 bases at V and 9 bases at J; junction bases unmatched: 7. Germline CDR1 is SGHVS and CDR2 is FQNEAQ. The CDR3 consists of 13 residues. The DNA of the CDR3 is TGTGCCAGCAGCGACCGACAGGGTTCGCCCCAGCATTTT. Encoded protein: CASSDRQGSPQHF.

A note on this clone: Other DNA sequences in the same sample also yield this CDR3. CDR3 sequence: CASSVGTVGNTIYF. DNA of the CDR3: TGTGCCAGCAGCGTAGGAACAGTTGGAAACACCATATATTTT. The rearrangement links TRBV9 to TRBJ1-3; D is unclear. Trimming pared 0 bases from V and 3 bases from J, leaving 7 bases between. Germline V gives CDR1 SGDLS, CDR2 YYNGEE. The CDR3 totals 14 residues.

This clone showed up just a few times. The genes are TRBV7-2 and TRBJ1-1; no clear D. V was trimmed by 1 base and J by 1 base, leaving 7 bases between them. The CDR3 is made up of 14 amino acids. Looked up from germline, CDR1 is SGHTA and CDR2 is FQGNSA. The CDR3 loop is CASSLGTANTEAFF. In DNA form, the CDR3 reads TGTGCCAGCAGCTTAGGGACGGCGAACACTGAAGCTTTCTTT.

The genes are TRBV6-6 and TRBJ2-2; 9 bases agree with TRBD1. With 6 bases clipped from V and 1 base from J, the junction kept 0 bases outside the gene matches. The germline V gene has CDR1 MNHNY and CDR2 SVGAGI (reference sequence). CDR3 length: 14 amino acids. CDR3 region: CASRTGGNTGELFF. Here the CDR3 DNA reads TGTGCCAGCAGGACAGGGGGGAACACCGGGGAGCTGTTTTTT.